This TCR beta chain was captured by sequencing in a study of OX40 agonist ivuxolimab in advanced cancers. The CDR3 runs to 13 residues. Trimming at V came to 4 bases and at J to 7 bases, leaving 5 bases not matched to a gene. Germline V gene data show CDR1 as SGHDN and CDR2 as FVKESK. Using immunoSEQ multiplex PCR, the repertoire was profiled, and TCRdb retains in-frame clones only, with some absent. Of under 65,000 clones listed, 85% were seen once; the top ten hold just over 20%. The chain uses TRBV14 and TRBJ1-2; 8 nucleotides align to TRBD1. The sequence was obtained from an adult with an advanced solid tumor such as melanoma, head and neck, liver or kidney cancer. Here the sequenced sample was CD4+ or CD8+ T cells sorted from blood, taken in a trial of the OX40 agonist ivuxolimab. DNA of the CDR3: TGTGCCAGCAGCCCGGGACAGGTGGCTGGCTACACCTTC. Translation: CASSPGQVAGYTF. Complete variable domain (other parts from reference TRBV14 and TRBJ1-2): EAGVTQFPSHSVIEKGQTVTLRCDPISGHDNLYWYRRVMGKEIKFLLHFVKESKQDESGMPNNRFLAERTGGTYSTLKVQPAELEDSGVYFCASSPGQVAGYTFGSGTRLTVV.